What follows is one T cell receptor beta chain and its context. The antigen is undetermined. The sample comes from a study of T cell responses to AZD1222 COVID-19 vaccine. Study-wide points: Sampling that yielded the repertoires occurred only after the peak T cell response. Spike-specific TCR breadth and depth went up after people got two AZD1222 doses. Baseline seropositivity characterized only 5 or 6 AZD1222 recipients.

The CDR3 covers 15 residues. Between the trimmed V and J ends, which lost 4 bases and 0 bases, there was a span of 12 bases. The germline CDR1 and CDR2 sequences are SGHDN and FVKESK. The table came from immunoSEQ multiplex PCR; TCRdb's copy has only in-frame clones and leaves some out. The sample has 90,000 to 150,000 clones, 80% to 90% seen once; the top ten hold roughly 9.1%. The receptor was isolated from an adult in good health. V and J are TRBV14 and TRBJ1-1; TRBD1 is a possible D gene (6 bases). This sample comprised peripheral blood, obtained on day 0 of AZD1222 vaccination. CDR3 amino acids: CASSRLQGLNTEAFF. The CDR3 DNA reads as TGTGCCAGCAGCCGATTACAGGGCTTGAACACTGAAGCTTTCTTT. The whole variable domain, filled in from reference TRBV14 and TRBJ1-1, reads EAGVTQFPSHSVIEKGQTVTLRCDPISGHDNLYWYRRVMGKEIKFLLHFVKESKQDESGMPNNRFLAERTGGTYSTLKVQPAELEDSGVYFCASSRLQGLNTEAFFGQGTRLTVV.